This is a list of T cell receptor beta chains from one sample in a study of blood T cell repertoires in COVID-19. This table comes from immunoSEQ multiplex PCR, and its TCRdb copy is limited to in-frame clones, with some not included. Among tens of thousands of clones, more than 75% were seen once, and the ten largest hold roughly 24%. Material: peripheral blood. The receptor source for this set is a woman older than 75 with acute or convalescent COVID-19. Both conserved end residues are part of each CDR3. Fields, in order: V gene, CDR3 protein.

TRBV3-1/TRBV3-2,CASSQEVPLREVTQYF
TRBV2,CASRQGAGQPQHF
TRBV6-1,CASSDGGGNQPQHF
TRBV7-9,CASSPKEEIAGELFF
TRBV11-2,CASSLATTGYGYTF
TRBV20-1,CSASDRGTGGKTQYF
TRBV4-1,CASSRGLASMESSYNEQFF
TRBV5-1,CASSLAVTRGDEQYF
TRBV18,CASSPAGTGVGGYTF
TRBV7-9,CASSPIRDSNQPQHF
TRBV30,CAWGRDTQETQYF
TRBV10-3,CAISESLGTAYGYTF
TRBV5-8,CASNSIAETQYF
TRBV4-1,CASSQGTGGFNSPLHF
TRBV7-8,CASSSGRTDTQYF
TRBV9,CASSGGAGVYETQYF
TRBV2,CASSWEVGSPAQETQYF
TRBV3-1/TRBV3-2,CASSQGWRTEAFF
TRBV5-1,CASSFGGRNTEAFF
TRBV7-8,CASSLNRESRQPQHF
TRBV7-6,CASSPYGGSPPGELFF
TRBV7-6,CASSLAPPTGANVLTF
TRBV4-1,CASSQTLQGTQYF
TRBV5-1,CASSSHRGSWGYTF
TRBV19,CASRLGGNNQPQHF
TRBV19,CASSIQKDRGREKLFF
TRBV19,CASSISTGSSGNTIYF
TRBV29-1,CSVTDPGYTF
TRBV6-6,CASSQTSGLFNEQFF
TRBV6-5,CASRYDRAGELFF